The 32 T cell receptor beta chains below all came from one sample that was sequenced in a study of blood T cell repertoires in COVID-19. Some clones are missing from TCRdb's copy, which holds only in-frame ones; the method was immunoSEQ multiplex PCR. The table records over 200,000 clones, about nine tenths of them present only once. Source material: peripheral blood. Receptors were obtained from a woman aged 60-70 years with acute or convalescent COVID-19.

Written as DNA, the CDR3 is TGTGCCAGTAGTATCGGGCAGGGAAACTACGAGCAGTACTTC. Its translation is CASSIGQGNYEQYF. This chain links TRBV19 with TRBJ2-7; weak D call: TRBD1 (5 bases). The CDR3 is 14 amino acids. Per the germline V gene, CDR1 is LNHDA and CDR2 is SQIVND (reference sequence). V gave up 3 bases and J gave up 3 bases, with 12 bases separating them. The variable domain in full, completed from reference TRBV19 and TRBJ2-7, reads DGGITQSPKYLFRKEGQNVTLSCEQNLNHDAMYWYRQDPGQGLRLIYYSQIVNDFQKGDIAEGYSVSREKKESFPLTVTSAQKNPTAFYLCASSIGQGNYEQYFGPGTRLTVT.

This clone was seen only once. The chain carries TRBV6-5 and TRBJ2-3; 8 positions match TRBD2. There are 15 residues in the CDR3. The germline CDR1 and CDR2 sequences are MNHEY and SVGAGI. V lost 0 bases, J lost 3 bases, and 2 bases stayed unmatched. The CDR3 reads CASSYSGGRTDTQYF. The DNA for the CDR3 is TGTGCCAGCAGTTACTCTGGCGGGAGGACAGATACGCAGTATTTT.

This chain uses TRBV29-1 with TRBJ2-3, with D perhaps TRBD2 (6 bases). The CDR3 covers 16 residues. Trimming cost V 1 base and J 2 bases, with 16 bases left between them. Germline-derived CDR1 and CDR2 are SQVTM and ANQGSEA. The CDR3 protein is CSVEGVWGEDTDTQYF. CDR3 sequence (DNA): TGCAGCGTTGAAGGGGTTTGGGGGGAGGACACAGATACGCAGTATTTT.

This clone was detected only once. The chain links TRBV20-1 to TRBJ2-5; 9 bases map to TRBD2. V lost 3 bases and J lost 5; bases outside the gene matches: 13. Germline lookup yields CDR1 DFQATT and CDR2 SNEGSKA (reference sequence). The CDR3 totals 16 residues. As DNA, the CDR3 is TGCAGTGCTAGTAGCATACTCGCGGGGGGGCATGAGACCCAGTACTTC. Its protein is CSASSILAGGHETQYF.

The CDR3 sequence is CSAWTANEQYF. The CDR3 bases are TGCAGTGCTTGGACAGCCAACGAGCAGTACTTC. The chain is built from TRBV20-1 and TRBJ2-7; D is perhaps TRBD1 (6 bases). Trimming removed 5 bases from V and 5 bases from J, with 10 bases in between. CDR3 length: 11 residues. Germline assignment: CDR1 DFQATT and CDR2 SNEGSKA (reference sequence).

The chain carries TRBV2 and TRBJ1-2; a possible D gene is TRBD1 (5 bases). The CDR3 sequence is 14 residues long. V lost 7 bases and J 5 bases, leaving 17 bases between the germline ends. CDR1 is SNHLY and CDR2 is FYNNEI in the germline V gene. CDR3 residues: CASTLTANPYGYTF. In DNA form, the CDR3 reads TGTGCCAGCACCTTGACAGCGAACCCATATGGCTACACCTTC.

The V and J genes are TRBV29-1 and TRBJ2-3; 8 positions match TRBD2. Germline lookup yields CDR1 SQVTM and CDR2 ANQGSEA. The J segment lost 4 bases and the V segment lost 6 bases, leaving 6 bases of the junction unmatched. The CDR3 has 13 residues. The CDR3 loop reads CSVEREFPDTQYF. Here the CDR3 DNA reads TGCAGCGTAGAGCGGGAGTTCCCAGATACGCAGTATTTT.

CDR3 DNA: TGTGCCAGCAGCCAAGGGGACAGGGGCAAGACCCAGTACTTC. This codes for CASSQGDRGKTQYF. V and J are TRBV3-1 (or the pseudogene TRBV3-2) and TRBJ2-5, with 10 positions matching TRBD1. Unmatched junction bases numbered 2, after V lost 1 base and J lost 6 bases. The germline CDR1 and CDR2 sequences are LGHDT and YNNKEL (reference sequence). The CDR3 sequence is 14 residues long.

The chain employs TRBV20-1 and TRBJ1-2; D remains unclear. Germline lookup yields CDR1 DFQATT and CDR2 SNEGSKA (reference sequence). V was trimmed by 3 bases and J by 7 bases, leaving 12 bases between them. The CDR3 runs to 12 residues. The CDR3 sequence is CSASVRGGGYTF. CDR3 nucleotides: TGCAGTGCTAGTGTGCGGGGTGGTGGCTACACCTTC.

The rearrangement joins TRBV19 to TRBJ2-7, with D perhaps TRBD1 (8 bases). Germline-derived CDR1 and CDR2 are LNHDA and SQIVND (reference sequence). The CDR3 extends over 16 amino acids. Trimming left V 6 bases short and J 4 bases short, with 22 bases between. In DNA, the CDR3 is TGTGCCAGTAGGAGCGGGACAGGAAGAGGACTGTACGAGCAGTACTTC. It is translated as CASRSGTGRGLYEQYF.

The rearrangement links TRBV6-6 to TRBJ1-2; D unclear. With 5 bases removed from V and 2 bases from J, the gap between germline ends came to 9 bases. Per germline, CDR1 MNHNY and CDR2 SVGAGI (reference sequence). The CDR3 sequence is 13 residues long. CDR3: CASSPDGNYGYTF. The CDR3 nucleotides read TGTGCCAGCAGTCCCGACGGGAACTATGGCTACACCTTC.

The CDR3 nucleotides read TGTGCCAGCGGGACAGGGGCCAATCAGCCCCAGCATTTT. It is translated as CASGTGANQPQHF. The genes are TRBV6-5 and TRBJ1-5; 10 bases align to TRBD1. Germline values: CDR1 MNHEY, CDR2 SVGAGI. V lost 8 bases to trimming and J lost 3 bases; unmatched junction nucleotides: 1. There are 13 residues in the CDR3.

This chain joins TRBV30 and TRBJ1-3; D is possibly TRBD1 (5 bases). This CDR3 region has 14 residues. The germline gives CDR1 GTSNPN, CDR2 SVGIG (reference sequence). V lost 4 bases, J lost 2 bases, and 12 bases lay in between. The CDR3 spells CAWTLRGPGNTIYF. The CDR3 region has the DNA TGTGCCTGGACTCTGCGGGGACCTGGAAACACCATATATTTT.

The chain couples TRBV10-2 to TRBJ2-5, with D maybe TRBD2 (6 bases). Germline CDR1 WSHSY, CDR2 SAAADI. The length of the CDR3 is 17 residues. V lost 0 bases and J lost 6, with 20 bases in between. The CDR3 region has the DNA TGCGCCAGCAGTGAGTCGAAGATTGGGGGGTTTTCAAAGACCCAGTACTTC. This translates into CASSESKIGGFSKTQYF.

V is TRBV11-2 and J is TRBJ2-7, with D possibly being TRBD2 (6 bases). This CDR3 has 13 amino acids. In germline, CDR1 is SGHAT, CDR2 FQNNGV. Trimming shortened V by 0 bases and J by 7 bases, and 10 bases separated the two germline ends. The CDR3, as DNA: TGTGCCAGCAGCTTAGACAGGGCGGGAGAGCAGTACTTC. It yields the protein CASSLDRAGEQYF.

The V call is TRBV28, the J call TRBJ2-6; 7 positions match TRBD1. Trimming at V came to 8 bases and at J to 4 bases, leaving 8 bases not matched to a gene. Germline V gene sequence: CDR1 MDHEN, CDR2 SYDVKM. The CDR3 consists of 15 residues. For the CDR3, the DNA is TGTGCCAGCCATACAGGGGCAGGGGGGGCCAACGTCCTGACTTTC. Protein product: CASHTGAGGANVLTF.

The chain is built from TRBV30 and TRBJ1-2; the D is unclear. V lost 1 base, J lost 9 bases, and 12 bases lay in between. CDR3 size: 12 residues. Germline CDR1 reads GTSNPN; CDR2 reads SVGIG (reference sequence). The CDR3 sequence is CAWSDPPRRYTF. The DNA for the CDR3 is TGTGCCTGGAGTGACCCTCCGAGGCGCTACACCTTC.

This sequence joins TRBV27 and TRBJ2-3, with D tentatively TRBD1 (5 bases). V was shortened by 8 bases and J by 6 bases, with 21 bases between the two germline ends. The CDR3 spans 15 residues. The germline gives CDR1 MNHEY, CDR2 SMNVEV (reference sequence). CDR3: CASRRSRPPGDTQYF. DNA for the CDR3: TGTGCCAGCCGACGGAGTAGGCCGCCAGGGGATACGCAGTATTTT.

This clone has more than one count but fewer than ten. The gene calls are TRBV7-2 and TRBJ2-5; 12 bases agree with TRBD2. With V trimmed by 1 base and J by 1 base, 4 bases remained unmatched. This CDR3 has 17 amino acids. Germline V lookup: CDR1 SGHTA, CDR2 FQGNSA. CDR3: CASSLGLGLAGQETQYF. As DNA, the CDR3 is TGTGCCAGCAGCTTAGGGTTGGGACTAGCGGGCCAAGAGACCCAGTACTTC. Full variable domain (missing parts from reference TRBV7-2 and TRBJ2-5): GAGVSQSPSNKVTEKGKDVELRCDPISGHTALYWYRQSLGQGLEFLIYFQGNSAPDKSGLPSDRFSAERTGGSVSTLTIQRTQQEDSAVYLCASSLGLGLAGQETQYFGPGTRLLVL.

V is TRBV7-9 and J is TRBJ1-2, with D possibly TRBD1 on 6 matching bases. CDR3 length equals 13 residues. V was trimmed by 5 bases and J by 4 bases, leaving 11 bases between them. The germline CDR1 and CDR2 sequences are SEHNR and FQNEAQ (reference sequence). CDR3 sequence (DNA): TGTGCCAGCAGCCTCCGGGACATCTATGGCTACACCTTC. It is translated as CASSLRDIYGYTF.

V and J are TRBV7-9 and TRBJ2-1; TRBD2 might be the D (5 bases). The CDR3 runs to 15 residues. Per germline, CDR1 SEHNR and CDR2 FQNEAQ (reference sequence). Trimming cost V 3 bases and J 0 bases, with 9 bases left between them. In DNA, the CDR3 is TGTGCCAGCAGCTTTGCTGGGAGCTCCTACAATGAGCAGTTCTTC. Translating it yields CASSFAGSSYNEQFF.

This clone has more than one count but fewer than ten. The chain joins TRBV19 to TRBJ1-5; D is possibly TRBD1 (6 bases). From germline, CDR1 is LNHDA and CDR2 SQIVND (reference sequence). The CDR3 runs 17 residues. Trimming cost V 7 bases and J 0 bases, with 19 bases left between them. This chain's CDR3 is CASTLLAGAGSNQPQHF. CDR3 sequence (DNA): TGTGCCAGTACCCTGCTGGCGGGGGCTGGTAGCAATCAGCCCCAGCATTTT.

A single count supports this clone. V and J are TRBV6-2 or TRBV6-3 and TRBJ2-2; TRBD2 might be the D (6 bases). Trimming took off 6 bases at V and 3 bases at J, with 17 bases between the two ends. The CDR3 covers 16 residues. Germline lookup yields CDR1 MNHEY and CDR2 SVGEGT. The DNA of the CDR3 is TGTGCCAGCAGCATTCTCCAGCGGGTGGACACCGGGGAGCTGTTTTTT. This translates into CASSILQRVDTGELFF.

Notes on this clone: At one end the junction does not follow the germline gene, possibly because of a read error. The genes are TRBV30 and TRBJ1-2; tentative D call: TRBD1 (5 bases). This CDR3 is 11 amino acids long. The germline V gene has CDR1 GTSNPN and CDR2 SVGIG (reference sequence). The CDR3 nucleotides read TGTGCCTGGACCCGAGGCCAGGGCTCCACCTTC. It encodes CAWTRGQGSTF.

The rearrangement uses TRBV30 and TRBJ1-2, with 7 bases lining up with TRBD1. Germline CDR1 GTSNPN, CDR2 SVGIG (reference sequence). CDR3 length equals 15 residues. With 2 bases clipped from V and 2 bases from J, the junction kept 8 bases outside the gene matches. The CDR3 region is CAWSLSTGENYGYTF. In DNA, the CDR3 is TGTGCCTGGAGTTTGAGTACAGGGGAGAACTATGGCTACACCTTC.

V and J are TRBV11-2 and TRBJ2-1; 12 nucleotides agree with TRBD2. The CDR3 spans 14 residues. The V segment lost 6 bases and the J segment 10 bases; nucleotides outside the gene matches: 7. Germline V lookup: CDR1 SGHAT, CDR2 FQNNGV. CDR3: CASRELAGGLEQFF. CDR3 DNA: TGTGCCAGCAGGGAACTAGCGGGAGGCTTGGAGCAGTTCTTC.

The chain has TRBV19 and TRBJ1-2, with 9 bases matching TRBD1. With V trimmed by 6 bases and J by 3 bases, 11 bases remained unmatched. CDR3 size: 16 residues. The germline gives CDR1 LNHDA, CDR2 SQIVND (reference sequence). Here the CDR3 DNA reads TGTGCCAGTAGAACGAGGTGGACAGGGGATGACTATGGCTACACCTTC. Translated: CASRTRWTGDDYGYTF.

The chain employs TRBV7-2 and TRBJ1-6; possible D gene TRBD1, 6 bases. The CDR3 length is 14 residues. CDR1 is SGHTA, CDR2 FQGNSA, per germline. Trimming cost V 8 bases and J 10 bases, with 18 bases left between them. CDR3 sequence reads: CASREETGNSPLHF. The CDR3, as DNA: TGTGCCAGCCGAGAGGAAACAGGGAACTCACCCCTCCACTTT.

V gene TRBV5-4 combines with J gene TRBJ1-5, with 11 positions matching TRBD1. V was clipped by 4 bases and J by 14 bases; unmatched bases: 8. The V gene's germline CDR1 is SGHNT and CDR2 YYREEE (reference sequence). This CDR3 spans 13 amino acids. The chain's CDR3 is CASSLKGQGVKHF. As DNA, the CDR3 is TGTGCCAGCAGCCTAAAGGGACAGGGGGTAAAGCATTTT.

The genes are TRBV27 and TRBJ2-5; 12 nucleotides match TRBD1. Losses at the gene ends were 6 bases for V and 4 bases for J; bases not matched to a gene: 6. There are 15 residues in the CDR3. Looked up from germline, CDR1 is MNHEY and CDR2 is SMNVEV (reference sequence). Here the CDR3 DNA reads TGTGCCAGCAGCCCCGGGACAGGGGGCCGAGAGACCCAGTACTTC. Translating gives CASSPGTGGRETQYF.

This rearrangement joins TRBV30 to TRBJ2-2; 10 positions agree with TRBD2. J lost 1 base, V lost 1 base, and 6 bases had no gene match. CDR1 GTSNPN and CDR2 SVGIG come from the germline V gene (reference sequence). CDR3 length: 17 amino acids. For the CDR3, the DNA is TGTGCCTGGAGTGATATAGCGGGAGGTCAGAACACCGGGGAGCTGTTTTTT. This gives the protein CAWSDIAGGQNTGELFF.

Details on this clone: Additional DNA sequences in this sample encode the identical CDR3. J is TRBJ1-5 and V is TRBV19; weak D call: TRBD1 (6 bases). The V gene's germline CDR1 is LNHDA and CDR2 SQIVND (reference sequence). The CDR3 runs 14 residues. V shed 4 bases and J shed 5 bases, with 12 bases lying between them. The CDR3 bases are TGTGCCAGTAGTACCACAGGGACCGATCAGCCCCAGCATTTT. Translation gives CASSTTGTDQPQHF. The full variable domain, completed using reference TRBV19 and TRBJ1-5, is DGGITQSPKYLFRKEGQNVTLSCEQNLNHDAMYWYRQDPGQGLRLIYYSQIVNDFQKGDIAEGYSVSREKKESFPLTVTSAQKNPTAFYLCASSTTGTDQPQHFGDGTRLSIL.